Below, 31 T cell receptor beta chains from the same sample are listed, as sequenced in a study of blood T cell repertoires in COVID-19. Method: immunoSEQ multiplex PCR; TCRdb's copy keeps in-frame clones and lacks some. The table has about 200,000 clones, 80% to 90% seen once. The sample taken for sequencing was peripheral blood. These receptors were collected from a woman older than 75 with acute or convalescent COVID-19.

This chain links TRBV27 with TRBJ1-2; D possibly corresponds to TRBD1 (6 bases). Germline V gene lookup returns CDR1 MNHEY and CDR2 SMNVEV (reference sequence). The CDR3 has 14 amino acids. V lost 3 bases, J lost 4 bases, and 12 bases lay in between. The CDR3 DNA is TGTGCCAGCAGTTTTGGCCAGGGGTTCTATGGCTACACCTTC. This sequence encodes CASSFGQGFYGYTF.

The rearrangement links TRBV24-1 to TRBJ2-2; TRBD1 matches at 9 bases. Germline loops: CDR1 KGHDR, CDR2 SFDVKD. This CDR3 comprises 18 residues. Unmatched junction bases numbered 14, after V lost 5 bases and J lost 5 bases. CDR3 coding DNA: TGTGCCACCAGTGCCCCTCCCCCCAACAGGGGGCAGACCGGGGAGCTGTTTTTT. Protein sequence: CATSAPPPNRGQTGELFF.

V is TRBV5-4 and J is TRBJ1-6; D remains unclear. Germline V gives CDR1 SGHNT, CDR2 YYREEE (reference sequence). The CDR3 is made up of 12 amino acids. The V end lost 0 bases, the J end lost 9 bases, and 4 bases lay between the germline ends. CDR3: CASSLGSSPLHF. The DNA for the CDR3 is TGTGCCAGCAGCTTGGGCAGTTCACCCCTCCACTTT.

The genes are TRBV6-1 and TRBJ2-3; the match to TRBD2 covers 10 bases. The CDR3 loop spans 16 amino acids. CDR1 MNHNS and CDR2 SASEGT come from the germline V gene. V shed 1 base, J shed 6 bases, and the junction held 7 bases outside the gene matches. The CDR3 reads CASSEGTSGMKDTQYF. DNA of the CDR3: TGTGCCAGCAGTGAAGGAACTAGCGGGATGAAGGATACGCAGTATTTT.

Points on this clone: A read error may account for a junction end that differs from germline. The chain is built from TRBV11-3 and TRBJ1-6; D not resolved. This CDR3 comprises 13 residues. Germline-derived CDR1 and CDR2 are SGHNT and YENEEA. In DNA, the CDR3 is TGTGCCAGCAGTTTAGATCGGGAATCACCCCTCCACTTT. It yields the protein CASSLDRESPLHF. The variable domain in full, completed from reference TRBV11-3 and TRBJ1-6, reads EAGVVQSPRYKIIEKKQPVAFWCNPISGHNTLYWYLQNLGQGPELLIRYENEEAVDDSQLPKDRFSAERLKGVDSTLKIQPAELGDSAVYLCASSLDRESPLHFGNGTRLTVT.

The rearrangement links TRBV5-6 to TRBJ1-1; 12 bases line up with TRBD1. V lost 2 bases and J lost 5; bases outside the gene matches: 7. The CDR3 has 16 amino acids. The germline V gene encodes CDR1 SGHDT and CDR2 YYEEEE. CDR3 DNA sequence: TGTGCCAGCAGCTTTGGGACAGGGGGCTTATATACTGAAGCTTTCTTT. This encodes CASSFGTGGLYTEAFF.

The rearrangement uses TRBV6-2 or TRBV6-3 and TRBJ2-5, with 9 bases fitting TRBD2. V shed 0 bases, J shed 5 bases, and the junction held 7 bases outside the gene matches. The CDR3 extends over 16 amino acids. From germline, CDR1 is MNHEY and CDR2 SVGEGT. CDR3 region: CASSYSGGGVPETQYF. In DNA form, the CDR3 reads TGTGCCAGCAGTTACTCGGGCGGGGGGGTCCCTGAGACCCAGTACTTC.

This chain links TRBV10-3 with TRBJ1-1, with D possibly TRBD1 on 6 matching bases. The CDR3 has 13 amino acids. From germline, CDR1 is ENHRY and CDR2 SYGVKD. With 8 bases removed from V and 1 base from J, the gap between germline ends came to 11 bases. The CDR3 loop reads CAIRTEPNTEAFF. CDR3 bases: TGTGCCATCCGGACAGAGCCGAACACTGAAGCTTTCTTT.

This chain connects TRBV5-6 to TRBJ2-7; D is possibly TRBD2 (6 bases). This CDR3 comprises 14 residues. The germline V gene encodes CDR1 SGHDT and CDR2 YYEEEE. The V and J ends lost 4 bases and 0 bases respectively, with 11 bases between them. The CDR3 here is CASSPYGGSYEQYF. Here the CDR3 DNA reads TGTGCCAGCAGCCCCTACGGGGGCTCCTACGAGCAGTACTTC. The full variable domain, rest sourced from reference TRBV5-6 and TRBJ2-7, is DAGVTQSPTHLIKTRGQQVTLRCSPKSGHDTVSWYQQALGQGPQFIFQYYEEEERQRGNFPDRFSGHQFPNYSSELNVNALLLGDSALYLCASSPYGGSYEQYFGPGTRLTVT.

CDR3 region: CASSRDAGQGGYEQYF. The CDR3 DNA sequence: TGTGCCAGTAGTAGGGACGCGGGACAGGGGGGCTACGAGCAGTACTTC. The rearrangement uses TRBV19 and TRBJ2-7; TRBD1 matches 11 bases. The germline gives CDR1 LNHDA, CDR2 SQIVND (reference sequence). This CDR3 has 16 residues. V dropped 4 bases and J dropped 3; count of bases not matched to a gene: 8.

The chain uses TRBV19 and TRBJ1-2, with a weak D call TRBD1 (6 bases). CDR3 length equals 14 residues. The V gene's germline CDR1 is LNHDA and CDR2 SQIVND (reference sequence). V was trimmed by 5 bases and J by 0 bases, leaving 10 bases between them. CDR3 bases: TGTGCCAGTAGTTGGCCAGGGGCTAACTATGGCTACACCTTC. Translating gives CASSWPGANYGYTF. Complete variable domain (other parts from reference TRBV19 and TRBJ1-2): DGGITQSPKYLFRKEGQNVTLSCEQNLNHDAMYWYRQDPGQGLRLIYYSQIVNDFQKGDIAEGYSVSREKKESFPLTVTSAQKNPTAFYLCASSWPGANYGYTFGSGTRLTVV.

The chain joins TRBV5-5 to TRBJ1-1; D is perhaps TRBD1 (5 bases). Per germline, CDR1 SGHKS and CDR2 YYEKEE (reference sequence). The CDR3 has 13 residues. Trimming pared 1 base from V and 2 bases from J, leaving 6 bases between. Written as DNA, the CDR3 is TGTGCCAGCAGCTTGCAGGGCAACACTGAAGCTTTCTTT. This translates into CASSLQGNTEAFF.

V and J are TRBV4-2 and TRBJ2-3; D is perhaps TRBD1 (7 bases). The V and J ends lost 3 bases and 5 bases respectively, with 9 bases between them. The CDR3 extends over 13 amino acids. Germline CDR1 LGHNA, CDR2 YNFKEQ. Here the CDR3 reads CASSQQGGDTQYF. The CDR3 coding sequence is TGTGCCAGCAGCCAGCAGGGGGGAGATACGCAGTATTTT.

The V and J genes are TRBV10-2 and TRBJ2-5; 9 nucleotides line up with TRBD1. V lost 4 bases, J lost 2 bases, and 5 bases stayed unmatched. Germline V gene data show CDR1 as WSHSY and CDR2 as SAAADI. The CDR3 is made up of 15 amino acids. The CDR3 here is CASSGGGQGQETQYF. CDR3 coding DNA: TGCGCCAGCAGTGGGGGAGGACAGGGGCAAGAGACCCAGTACTTC.

This chain connects TRBV9 to TRBJ2-1; D remains unclear. The germline V and J ends were trimmed by 0 bases and 1 base, with 2 bases remaining between them. This CDR3 region has 13 residues. Germline V gene data show CDR1 as SGDLS and CDR2 as YYNGEE. In nucleotides, the CDR3 is TGTGCCAGCAGCGTAGCTTCCTACAATGAGCAGTTCTTC. This translates into CASSVASYNEQFF.

The V gene is TRBV7-9, the J gene TRBJ2-2, with D hard to call. Germline V gives CDR1 SEHNR, CDR2 FQNEAQ (reference sequence). V was clipped by 5 bases and J by 6 bases, with 4 bases between them. The CDR3 is 11 residues long. The DNA for the CDR3 is TGTGCCAGCAGCCTCGCCGGGGAGCTGTTTTTT. Protein product: CASSLAGELFF.

The chain has TRBV15 and TRBJ2-3; weak D call: TRBD1 (5 bases). The CDR3 runs to 14 residues. Trimming left V 7 bases short and J 3 bases short, with 14 bases between. The germline gives CDR1 LNHNV, CDR2 YYDKDF (reference sequence). As DNA, the CDR3 is TGTGCCACCACGCAGGGTTTTGGTACAGATACGCAGTATTTT. The encoded protein is CATTQGFGTDTQYF.

This clone has just one count. This rearrangement joins TRBV2 to TRBJ2-1; 14 positions match TRBD2. Germline CDR1 SNHLY, CDR2 FYNNEI. This CDR3 has 17 residues. J was trimmed by 6 bases and V by 5 bases; bases with no gene match: 9. Written as DNA, the CDR3 is TGTGCCAGCAGTTCACGGACTAGCGGGGGGTTCGGCAATGAGCAGTTCTTC. Protein product: CASSSRTSGGFGNEQFF.

This clone was counted only a few times. J is TRBJ2-3 and V is TRBV7-3, with TRBD2 matching 9 bases. CDR1 is SGHTA, CDR2 FQGTGA, per germline. Germline trimming cut 5 bases from V and 2 bases from J; bases unmatched to any gene: 5. This CDR3 region has 15 residues. The CDR3 here is CASSPTSGNTDTQYF. The CDR3 DNA follows: TGTGCCAGCAGCCCGACTAGCGGAAACACAGATACGCAGTATTTT.

The CDR3 nucleotides read TGTGCCAGCAGCCGCGGACTAGCGGGCACCAATGAGCAGTTCTTC. Translated: CASSRGLAGTNEQFF. The chain uses TRBV7-6 and TRBJ2-1, with TRBD2 identical over 11 bases. The CDR3 sequence is 15 residues long. CDR1 and CDR2 from the germline V gene are SGHVS and FNYEAQ. V lost 5 bases, J lost 6 bases, and 6 bases stayed unmatched.

This chain joins TRBV6-2 or TRBV6-3 and TRBJ1-2, with 8 bases identical to TRBD1. With 4 bases clipped from V and 5 bases from J, the junction kept 12 bases outside the gene matches. This CDR3 has 16 amino acids. CDR1 is MNHEY and CDR2 is SVGEGT in the germline V gene. CDR3 in DNA: TGTGCCAGCAGTTCGTTCCCGGGACAGGTGCCGTATGGCTACACCTTC. This sequence encodes CASSSFPGQVPYGYTF.

This rearrangement joins TRBV6-5 to TRBJ2-7, with D perhaps matching TRBD1 (6 bases). CDR3 length: 14 residues. The V and J ends lost 5 bases and 2 bases respectively, with 13 bases between them. Per germline, CDR1 MNHEY and CDR2 SVGAGI. The CDR3 reads CASSPDRITYEQYF. CDR3 DNA sequence: TGTGCCAGCAGTCCAGACAGGATTACCTACGAGCAGTACTTC.

The chain recombines TRBV29-1 with TRBJ2-1; D remains ambiguous. The V gene's germline CDR1 is SQVTM and CDR2 ANQGSEA. CDR3 size: 11 residues. V was shortened by 3 bases and J by 8 bases, with 8 bases between the two germline ends. The CDR3 DNA sequence: TGCAGCGTTGACATAGCCGATGAGCAGTTCTTC. This translates into CSVDIADEQFF.

This chain joins TRBV27 and TRBJ1-5, with 7 bases aligning to TRBD1. The V and J ends lost 5 bases and 7 bases, in that order; junction bases with no gene match: 2. The CDR3 contains 12 residues. Germline V gene sequence: CDR1 MNHEY, CDR2 SMNVEV (reference sequence). The CDR3 reads CASSQGGQPQHF. The CDR3 DNA reads TGTGCCAGCAGTCAGGGGGGACAGCCCCAGCATTTT.

The chain employs TRBV7-2 and TRBJ2-7, with 9 bases fitting TRBD2. This CDR3 is 17 amino acids long. The ends lost 5 bases at V and 7 bases at J; junction bases unmatched: 18. From germline, CDR1 is SGHTA and CDR2 FQGNSA. The CDR3 loop reads CASSPWGGAGGRDEQYF. For the CDR3, the DNA is TGTGCCAGCAGCCCATGGGGCGGCGCGGGGGGGAGGGATGAGCAGTACTTC. The full variable domain, in which reference TRBV7-2 and TRBJ2-7 provide the parts outside the CDR3, is GAGVSQSPSNKVTEKGKDVELRCDPISGHTALYWYRQSLGQGLEFLIYFQGNSAPDKSGLPSDRFSAERTGGSVSTLTIQRTQQEDSAVYLCASSPWGGAGGRDEQYFGPGTRLTVT.

The V gene is TRBV19, the J gene TRBJ1-5; the match to TRBD1 covers 8 bases. The CDR3 loop spans 15 amino acids. Losses at the gene ends were 3 bases for V and 6 bases for J; bases not matched to a gene: 7. Germline V gene sequence: CDR1 LNHDA, CDR2 SQIVND (reference sequence). In nucleotides, the CDR3 is TGTGCCAGTAGTATCCCAGGGGGCGGCAGTCAGCCCCAGCATTTT. Translation gives CASSIPGGGSQPQHF.

The rearrangement links TRBV28 to TRBJ2-3; 11 bases agree with TRBD2. The trim removed 7 bases at V and 2 bases at J, leaving 2 bases unmatched. CDR3 length: 14 amino acids. Per the germline V gene, CDR1 is MDHEN and CDR2 is SYDVKM. The CDR3 region has the DNA TGTGCCAGCACTAGCGGGAGGTACACAGATACGCAGTATTTT. Amino acid sequence: CASTSGRYTDTQYF.

V is TRBV14 and J is TRBJ2-7; 8 positions match TRBD2. This CDR3 is 14 amino acids long. The J segment lost 5 bases and the V segment lost 1 base, leaving 4 bases of the junction unmatched. CDR1 and CDR2 from the germline V gene are SGHDN and FVKESK. The CDR3 region is CASSQAGGYDEQYF. The CDR3 nucleotides read TGTGCCAGCAGCCAAGCGGGAGGGTATGACGAGCAGTACTTC.

The gene calls are TRBV27 and TRBJ1-1; 9 bases agree with TRBD1. V lost 5 bases to trimming and J lost 11 bases; unmatched junction nucleotides: 12. Germline V gene lookup returns CDR1 MNHEY and CDR2 SMNVEV (reference sequence). The CDR3 is 14 residues long. Here the CDR3 DNA reads TGTGCCAGCAGTACCGGGACAGGGAGCTTTGGTGCTTTCTTT. Translation: CASSTGTGSFGAFF.

The CDR3 DNA reads as TGTGCCAGTGCCAGGGAGGGAGCAGGGCCCCTCCACTTT. This gives the protein CASAREGAGPLHF. The chain uses TRBV6-5 and TRBJ1-6, with D possibly matching TRBD1 (5 bases). Trimming stripped 9 bases from V and 13 bases from J, with 19 bases between. This CDR3 is 13 amino acids long. Per germline, CDR1 MNHEY and CDR2 SVGAGI.

The rearrangement links TRBV28 to TRBJ1-2, with 8 nucleotides matching TRBD1. Germline V gene lookup returns CDR1 MDHEN and CDR2 SYDVKM. This CDR3 is 15 amino acids long. Losses at the gene ends were 4 bases for V and 5 bases for J; bases not matched to a gene: 9. The CDR3 bases are TGTGCCAGCAGTTCCCCAGTACAGGGGGGATATGGCTACACCTTC. It specifies CASSSPVQGGYGYTF.